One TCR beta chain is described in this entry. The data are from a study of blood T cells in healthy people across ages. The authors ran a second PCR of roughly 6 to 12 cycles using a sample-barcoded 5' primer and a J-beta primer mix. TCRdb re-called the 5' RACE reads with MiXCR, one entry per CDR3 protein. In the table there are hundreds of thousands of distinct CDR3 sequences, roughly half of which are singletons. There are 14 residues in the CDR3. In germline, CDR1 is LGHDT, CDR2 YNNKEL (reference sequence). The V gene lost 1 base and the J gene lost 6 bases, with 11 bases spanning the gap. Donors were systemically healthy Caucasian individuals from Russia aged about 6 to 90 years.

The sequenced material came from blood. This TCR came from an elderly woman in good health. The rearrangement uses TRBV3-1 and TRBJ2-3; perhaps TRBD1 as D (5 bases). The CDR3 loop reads CASSQVGQGDTQYF. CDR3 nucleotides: TGTGCCAGCAGCCAAGTTGGTCAGGGCGATACGCAGTATTTT.